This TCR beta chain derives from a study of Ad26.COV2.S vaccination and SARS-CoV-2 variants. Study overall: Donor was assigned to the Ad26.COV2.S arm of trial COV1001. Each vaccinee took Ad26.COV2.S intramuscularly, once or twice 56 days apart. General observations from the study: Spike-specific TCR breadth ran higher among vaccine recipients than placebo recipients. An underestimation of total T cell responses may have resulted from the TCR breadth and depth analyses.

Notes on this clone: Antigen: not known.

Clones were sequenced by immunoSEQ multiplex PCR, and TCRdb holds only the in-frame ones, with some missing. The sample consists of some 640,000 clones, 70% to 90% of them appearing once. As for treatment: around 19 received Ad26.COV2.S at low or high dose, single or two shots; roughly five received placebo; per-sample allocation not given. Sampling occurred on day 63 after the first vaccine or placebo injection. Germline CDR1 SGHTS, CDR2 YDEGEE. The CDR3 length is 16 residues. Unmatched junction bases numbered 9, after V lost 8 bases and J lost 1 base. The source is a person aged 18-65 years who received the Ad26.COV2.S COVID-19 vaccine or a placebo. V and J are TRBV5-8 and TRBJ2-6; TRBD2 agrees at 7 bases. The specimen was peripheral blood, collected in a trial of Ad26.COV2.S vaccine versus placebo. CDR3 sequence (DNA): TGTGCCAGGGGTCGGCAGGGAGGGTCTGGGGCCAACGTCCTGACTTTC. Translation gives CARGRQGGSGANVLTF.